The table lists the clone carrying this TCR beta chain with a few counts. The time point was: patch test 3, about 24 weeks after DPC sensitization. Documented treatment: therapeutic diphenylcyclopropenone sensitization with weekly scalp DPC. Venepuncture was done earlier than the placement of each patch test. Participating donors were patients with alopecia, aged 18 to 70 years, considered appropriate candidates for DPC. This specimen comes from a study of human T cells and chemical hapten exposure. The study used a library that attached unique molecular identifiers to individual cDNA molecules. Each CDR3 protein is one row after TCRdb ran MiXCR on the RACE reads. This table holds more than 100,000 distinct CDR3 sequences, around 11% found once. Germline assignment: CDR1 DFQATT and CDR2 SNEGSKA (reference sequence). CDR3 length: 13 amino acids. Trimming cost V 6 bases and J 7 bases; bases outside gene matches: 7.

Here the sequenced sample was whole blood, taken in connection with sensitization to the hapten diphenylcyclopropenone (DPC). The rearrangement joins TRBV20-1 to TRBJ2-2, with 8 bases aligning to TRBD1. This TCR came from a woman between 50 and 59 years old with alopecia areata. Some clones in this sample may be carry-over from other donors' samples. CDR3 region: CSAQQGAVGELFF. The CDR3 coding sequence is TGCAGTGCGCAGCAGGGGGCGGTCGGGGAGCTGTTTTTT.